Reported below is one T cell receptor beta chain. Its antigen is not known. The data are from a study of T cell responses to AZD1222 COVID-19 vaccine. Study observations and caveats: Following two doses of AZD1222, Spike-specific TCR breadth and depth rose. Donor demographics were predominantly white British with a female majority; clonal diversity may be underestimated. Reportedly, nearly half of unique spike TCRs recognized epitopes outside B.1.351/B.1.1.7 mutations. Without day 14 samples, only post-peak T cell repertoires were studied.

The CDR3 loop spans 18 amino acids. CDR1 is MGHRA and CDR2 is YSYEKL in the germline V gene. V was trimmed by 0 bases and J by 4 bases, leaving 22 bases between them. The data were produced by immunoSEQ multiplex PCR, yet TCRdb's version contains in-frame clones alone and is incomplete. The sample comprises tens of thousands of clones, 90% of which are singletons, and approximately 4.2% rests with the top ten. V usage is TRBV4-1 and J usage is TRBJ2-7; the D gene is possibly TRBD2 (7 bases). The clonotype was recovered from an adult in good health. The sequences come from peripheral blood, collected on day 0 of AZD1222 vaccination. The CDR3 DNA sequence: TGCGCCAGCAGCCAAGAGTCGTATCAGGACAGCGGGATATACGAGCAGTACTTC. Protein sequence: CASSQESYQDSGIYEQYF.